The 27 T cell receptor beta chains listed next were all sequenced from one sample in a study of regulatory T cells in long-lasting Graves disease. To make TCR beta libraries, researchers used iRepertoire HTBI primers and Arm-PCR of CDR3 regions. TCRdb re-called the multiplex PCR reads with MiXCR, one entry per CDR3 protein. The profile shows under 500,000 distinct CDR3 sequences, less than 25% of them singletons. Noted time point: persistent/refractory GD, antithyroid drugs over 5 years with positive TRAb. Construction of the TCR library relied on RNA isolated from PBMCs. Sample: peripheral blood mononuclear cells (PBMCs), taken when the disease was refractory, from a patient treated with antithyroid drugs. All receptors come from a female donor with Graves disease.

The rearrangement links TRBV20-1 to TRBJ2-2; 10 nucleotides line up with TRBD2. CDR3 length: 15 residues. Trimming at V came to 0 bases and at J to 7 bases, leaving 5 bases not matched to a gene. Germline CDR1 is DFQATT and CDR2 is SNEGSKA (reference sequence). The CDR3 region has the DNA TGCAGTGCTAGAGATATTAGCGGGAGGCACGGGGAGCTGTTTTTT. This encodes CSARDISGRHGELFF.

This clonotype was counted ten times or more. The gene calls are TRBV7-3 and TRBJ2-5, with D perhaps TRBD2 (6 bases). Germline V gene sequence: CDR1 SGHTA, CDR2 FQGTGA. The CDR3 is 15 amino acids. V was cut by 2 bases and J by 0 bases, with 10 bases left in between. CDR3 coding DNA: TGTGCCAGCAGCTTACTGGCGGGGAACCAAGAGACCCAGTACTTC. Its protein is CASSLLAGNQETQYF.

This clonotype was counted ten times or more. V and J are TRBV7-2 and TRBJ1-2; D ambiguous. CDR1 is SGHTA and CDR2 is FQGNSA in the germline V gene. With 3 bases removed from V and 5 bases from J, the gap between germline ends came to 10 bases. The CDR3 extends over 13 amino acids. The CDR3 sequence: CASSFGSRYGYTF. The CDR3 coding sequence is TGTGCCAGCAGCTTTGGCAGCCGTTATGGCTACACCTTC.

This chain uses TRBV28 with TRBJ2-2; 13 bases match TRBD2. CDR3 length: 17 residues. Germline CDR1 and CDR2: MDHEN and SYDVKM. With V trimmed by 6 bases and J by 1 base, 5 bases remained unmatched. DNA of the CDR3: TGTGCCAGCAGGGCGGGGACTAGCGGGGTGAACACCGGGGAGCTGTTTTTT. Translating gives CASRAGTSGVNTGELFF.

This clonotype was observed at least ten times. The rearrangement joins TRBV28 to TRBJ2-7; D is possibly TRBD1 (5 bases). The CDR3 has 12 residues. V was pared by 6 bases and J by 3 bases, with 9 bases between. Germline loops: CDR1 MDHEN, CDR2 SYDVKM. For the CDR3, the DNA is TGTGCCAGCAGCTCCGACAGCTACGAGCAGTACTTC. Protein: CASSSDSYEQYF. Full variable domain (rest looked up from reference TRBV28 and TRBJ2-7): DVKVTQSSRYLVKRTGEKVFLECVQDMDHENMFWYRQDPGLGLRLIYFSYDVKMKEKGDIPEGYSVSREKKERFSLILESASTNQTSMYLCASSSDSYEQYFGPGTRLTVT.

The chain recombines TRBV6-1 with TRBJ1-1, with no clear D. CDR3 length equals 14 residues. The V end lost 2 bases, the J end lost 2 bases, and 9 bases lay between the germline ends. Germline CDR1 and CDR2: MNHNS and SASEGT. The CDR3 here is CASSEPGHNTEAFF. The DNA of the CDR3 is TGTGCCAGCAGTGAACCCGGGCATAACACTGAAGCTTTCTTT.

This clonotype was found a few times. A much larger clone differs by one base, so this may be a read error. The chain is built from TRBV11-3 and TRBJ2-5; D remains unclear. The CDR3 runs to 15 residues. Germline V lookup: CDR1 SGHNT, CDR2 YENEEA. The CDR3 sequence is CASSLDSSAQGTQYF. CDR3 sequence (DNA): TGTGCCAGCAGCTTAGATTCGTCCGCCCAAGGGACCCAGTACTTC.

This clonotype has a handful of counts. The chain couples TRBV6-1 to TRBJ2-5; D is unresolved. Germline lookup yields CDR1 MNHNS and CDR2 SASEGT. V was pared by 6 bases and J by 0 bases, with 11 bases between. The CDR3 has 14 residues. Written as DNA, the CDR3 is TGTGCCAGCAGCCCCACCACCAACCAAGAGACCCAGTACTTC. Translating gives CASSPTTNQETQYF.

This clonotype occurred many times. The chain joins TRBV28 to TRBJ2-7; 9 nucleotides line up with TRBD2. CDR1 and CDR2 (germline): MDHEN, SYDVKM. With V trimmed by 4 bases and J by 6 bases, 16 bases remained unmatched. This CDR3 region has 17 residues. CDR3 sequence (DNA): TGTGCCAGCAGTTCGATGGGTAGCGGGAGAGTCGGGCGCGAGCAGTACTTC. Amino acid sequence: CASSSMGSGRVGREQYF.

This clonotype has a count of ten or more. The chain joins TRBV7-8 to TRBJ1-1, with 7 positions matching TRBD1. This CDR3 has 13 residues. Trimming took 5 bases from V and 8 from J; bases not matched to a gene: 8. The germline V gene encodes CDR1 SGHVS and CDR2 FQNEAQ. CDR3 in DNA: TGTGCCAGCAGCCTGGGACAGAAGAGAGAAGCTTTCTTT. It translates to CASSLGQKREAFF. Supplemented by reference TRBV7-8 and TRBJ1-1, the full variable domain reads GAGVSQSPRYKVAKRGQDVALRCDPISGHVSLFWYQQALGQGPEFLTYFQNEAQLDKSGLPSDRFFAERPEGSVSTLKIQRTQQEDSAVYLCASSLGQKREAFFGQGTRLTVV.

This clonotype appeared many times. The chain uses TRBV6-1 and TRBJ2-7; 8 bases align to TRBD1. Germline V gene lookup returns CDR1 MNHNS and CDR2 SASEGT. This CDR3 comprises 15 residues. V shed 8 bases, J shed 3 bases, and the junction held 12 bases outside the gene matches. The CDR3 sequence: CASRRTGTGFYEQYF. CDR3 DNA sequence: TGTGCCAGCCGTCGGACCGGGACAGGCTTCTACGAGCAGTACTTC.

This clonotype appeared many times. The V and J genes are TRBV6-1 and TRBJ2-7, with a possible D match to TRBD1 (5 bases). The germline V gene has CDR1 MNHNS and CDR2 SASEGT. Trimming removed 8 bases at V and 9 bases at J, with 14 bases between. The CDR3 spans 11 residues. The CDR3 DNA reads as TGTGCCAGCCGGCAGGGCAGAGGGCAGTACTTC. This sequence encodes CASRQGRGQYF.

This clonotype was observed at least ten times. V is TRBV3-1 and J is TRBJ1-4, with D unresolved. Germline lookup yields CDR1 LGHDT and CDR2 YNNKEL (reference sequence). With 3 bases removed from V and 6 bases from J, the gap between germline ends came to 2 bases. This CDR3 spans 11 amino acids. The CDR3 DNA sequence: TGTGCCAGCAGCCATCATGAAAAACTGTTTTTT. This gives the protein CASSHHEKLFF.

At least ten counts were recorded for this clonotype. The chain combines TRBV28 with TRBJ2-5; 11 bases map to TRBD2. Germline CDR1 reads MDHEN; CDR2 reads SYDVKM. V dropped 6 bases and J dropped 3; count of bases not matched to a gene: 12. This CDR3 comprises 17 residues. In nucleotides, the CDR3 is TGTGCCAGCAGACATGGGACTAGCGGCCTCCCCGAAGAGACCCAGTACTTC. Its protein is CASRHGTSGLPEETQYF. Together with reference TRBV28 and TRBJ2-5, the CDR3 gives the full variable domain: DVKVTQSSRYLVKRTGEKVFLECVQDMDHENMFWYRQDPGLGLRLIYFSYDVKMKEKGDIPEGYSVSREKKERFSLILESASTNQTSMYLCASRHGTSGLPEETQYFGPGTRLLVL.

This clonotype was detected ten times or more. The chain couples TRBV2 to TRBJ1-5; D remains ambiguous. Per the germline V gene, CDR1 is SNHLY and CDR2 is FYNNEI. Trimming left V 8 bases short and J 1 base short, with 6 bases between. The CDR3 loop spans 12 amino acids. The CDR3 sequence is CASARSNQPQHF. For the CDR3, the DNA is TGTGCCAGCGCTCGGAGCAATCAGCCCCAGCATTTT.

Notes on this clonotype: This clone may be a read error of a much larger clone one base away. The rearrangement uses TRBV7-2 and TRBJ1-3, with TRBD1 as a possible D gene (6 bases). This CDR3 spans 15 amino acids. CDR1 is SGHTA, CDR2 FQGNSA, per germline. This CDR3 reads CASSLGQASGNTIHF. The CDR3 nucleotides read TGTGCCAGCAGCTTAGGACAGGCCTCTGGAAACACCATACATTTT.

This clonotype was found many times. The chain employs TRBV28 and TRBJ2-7; D uncertain. This CDR3 is built from 12 residues. The ends were cut back, 6 bases at V and 2 bases at J, with 8 bases in the middle. Germline loops: CDR1 MDHEN, CDR2 SYDVKM. DNA for the CDR3: TGTGCCAGCAGCCGTCCGCCCTACGAGCAGTACTTC. Protein product: CASSRPPYEQYF.

In this sample, this clonotype turned up many times. J is TRBJ2-7 and V is TRBV28; 9 bases match TRBD1. Germline V gene data show CDR1 as MDHEN and CDR2 as SYDVKM. There are 16 residues in the CDR3. V dropped 2 bases and J dropped 4; count of bases not matched to a gene: 9. The CDR3 DNA sequence: TGTGCCAGCAGTTTACCCACCGGGACAGGGAAATACGAGCAGTACTTC. Protein product: CASSLPTGTGKYEQYF.

This sequence joins TRBV6-2 or TRBV6-3 and TRBJ1-3; no clear D gene. Germline V lookup: CDR1 MNHEY, CDR2 SVGEGT. The CDR3 sequence is 16 residues long. V gave up 4 bases and J gave up 3 bases, with 16 bases separating them. As DNA, the CDR3 is TGTGCCAGCAGTTCCCTCTTTACTATGGGTGGAAACACCATATATTTT. It yields the protein CASSSLFTMGGNTIYF.

This clonotype was counted at least ten times. This chain uses TRBV12-3 or TRBV12-4 with TRBJ1-1; perhaps TRBD1 as D (6 bases). The CDR3 consists of 11 residues. Trimming cost V 10 bases and J 8 bases, with 14 bases left between them. The CDR3 DNA sequence: TGTGCCACACACACCGGGACAGAAGCTTTCTTT. The encoded protein is CATHTGTEAFF.

The chain combines TRBV7-8 with TRBJ2-5, with a weak D call TRBD2 (5 bases). Germline loops: CDR1 SGHVS, CDR2 FQNEAQ. Trimming took off 1 base at V and 5 bases at J, with 14 bases between the two ends. This CDR3 has 15 residues. In DNA form, the CDR3 reads TGTGCCAGCAGCTTAGTGGGCCTTCCGGGGGAGACCCAGTACTTC. This gives the protein CASSLVGLPGETQYF.

This clonotype appeared many times. The chain employs TRBV11-3 and TRBJ2-2; the D gene is possibly TRBD1 (5 bases). CDR1 and CDR2 from the germline V gene are SGHNT and YENEEA. The ends were cut back, 1 base at V and 6 bases at J, with 18 bases in the middle. There are 17 residues in the CDR3. The CDR3 coding sequence is TGTGCCAGCAGCTTAGGCGGCAGGGCTGAAGTATCCGGGGAGCTGTTTTTT. Translation: CASSLGGRAEVSGELFF.

J is TRBJ2-1 and V is TRBV5-1; the D gene is possibly TRBD2 (6 bases). Trimming took off 0 bases at V and 15 bases at J, with 13 bases between the two ends. This CDR3 has 12 amino acids. Germline values: CDR1 SGHRS, CDR2 YFSETQ. The CDR3 DNA reads as TGCGCCAGCAGCTTGGAGACGGGAGTCTTGTTCTTC. It yields the protein CASSLETGVLFF.

V and J are TRBV29-1 and TRBJ2-5; unclear D gene. V gave up 4 bases and J gave up 2 bases, with 11 bases separating them. CDR3 length equals 13 residues. Germline CDR1 is SQVTM and CDR2 is ANQGSEA. The CDR3 reads CSVGVVTQETQYF. As DNA, the CDR3 is TGCAGCGTTGGGGTGGTGACACAAGAGACCCAGTACTTC.

This clonotype was observed at least ten times. The chain recombines TRBV20-1 with TRBJ1-1; D unresolved. The CDR3 runs 13 residues. The germline CDR1 and CDR2 sequences are DFQATT and SNEGSKA (reference sequence). With 5 bases removed from V and 1 base from J, the gap between germline ends came to 11 bases. CDR3 protein: CSARHLGNTEAFF. For the CDR3, the DNA is TGCAGTGCTCGACACCTAGGGAACACTGAAGCTTTCTTT.

A remark on this clonotype: This may be a read error: a much more frequent sequence differs by one nucleotide. The chain recombines TRBV28 with TRBJ2-4; perhaps TRBD1 as D (6 bases). This CDR3 is built from 15 residues. V was pared by 5 bases and J by 4 bases, with 15 bases between. The V gene's germline CDR1 is MDHEN and CDR2 SYDVKM. In nucleotides, the CDR3 is TGTGCCAGCAGTCCTTTCCAACAGGGAAAAAACATTCAGTACTTC. Translating it yields CASSPFQQGKNIQYF.

The rearrangement joins TRBV6-2 or TRBV6-3 to TRBJ2-1, with TRBD2 as a possible D gene (5 bases). V shed 7 bases and J shed 5 bases, with 18 bases lying between them. The V gene's germline CDR1 is MNHEY and CDR2 SVGEGT. This CDR3 is 15 amino acids long. The CDR3 bases are TGTGCCAGCAACTACTTGGCGGGCCCCCACAATGAGCAGTTCTTC. This sequence encodes CASNYLAGPHNEQFF.